Sequencing of this T cell receptor (beta chain) was carried out in a study of OX40 agonist ivuxolimab in advanced cancers. CDR1 is MDHEN and CDR2 is SYDVKM in the germline V gene. Trimming cost V 4 bases and J 5 bases, with 11 bases left between them. CDR3 length: 14 amino acids. Generated by immunoSEQ multiplex PCR, the TCRdb table keeps only in-frame clones and is missing some. The sample records some 70,000 clones, roughly 88% being singletons. This sequence originates from an adult with an advanced solid tumor such as melanoma, head and neck, liver or kidney cancer. The gene calls are TRBV28 and TRBJ1-4; no firm D call. Sequenced here: CD4+ or CD8+ T cells sorted from blood, sampled in a trial of the OX40 agonist ivuxolimab. CDR3 sequence: CASSWGTLNEKLFF. The CDR3 bases are TGTGCCAGCAGTTGGGGAACGTTAAATGAAAAACTGTTTTTT. Drawing the rest from reference TRBV28 and TRBJ1-4, the complete variable domain is DVKVTQSSRYLVKRTGEKVFLECVQDMDHENMFWYRQDPGLGLRLIYFSYDVKMKEKGDIPEGYSVSREKKERFSLILESASTNQTSMYLCASSWGTLNEKLFFGSGTQLSVL.